The T cell receptor beta chain under discussion was sequenced for a study of OX40 agonist ivuxolimab in advanced cancers. V shed 4 bases and J shed 9 bases, with 22 bases lying between them. The CDR3 spans 15 residues. Germline V gives CDR1 WSHSY, CDR2 SAAADI. On this clone: Antigen unknown.

Study results and caveats: At 0.1 to 3.0 mg/kg, clonal expansion of CD4+ and CD8+ blood T cells had occurred by week 6.

The data were produced by immunoSEQ multiplex PCR, yet TCRdb's version contains in-frame clones alone and is incomplete. Seen here are 80,000 to 100,000 clones, roughly nine tenths observed once, and the top ten hold roughly 5.5%. V and J are TRBV10-2 and TRBJ2-7; D call uncertain. Sequenced material: CD4+ or CD8+ T cells sorted from blood, taken in a trial of the OX40 agonist ivuxolimab. The sequence was collected from an adult with an advanced solid tumor such as melanoma, head and neck, liver or kidney cancer. The CDR3 loop reads CASSAGEFALGGQYF. The CDR3 coding sequence is TGCGCCAGCAGTGCTGGGGAATTTGCCCTGGGTGGGCAGTACTTC.